This is a list of T cell receptor beta chains from one sample in a study of graft-versus-host responses after intestinal transplantation. Only in-frame clones appear in the TCRdb table, and some are missing; sequencing was by immunoSEQ multiplex PCR. The repertoire holds some 100,000 clones, with 85% to 95% as singletons. Their recognized antigens are unknown. Sequencing was performed on unstimulated CD8+ T cells sorted from spleen or lymph node cells, taken before transplant. These receptors originate from a human donor who was the organ donor for an intestinal transplant. Both conserved end residues are part of each CDR3. D genes are given only for firm matches. Size tells how often a clone was seen (once, few, many) or the class of an expanded clone, and some rows leave it out.

v_call,j_call,clone_size,d_call,cdr3_nt,cdr3_aa
TRBV30,TRBJ2-1,NA,TRBD1,TGTGCCTGGAGTGGAACCGGACAGGGCCCCCACAATGAGCAGTTCTTC,CAWSGTGQGPHNEQFF
TRBV6-1,TRBJ1-2,NA,NA,TGTGCCAGCAGATCAGGGGCCTATGGCTACACCTTC,CASRSGAYGYTF
TRBV7-9,TRBJ2-3,once,TRBD2,TGTGCCAGCAGCGCCTCTAGCGGGAGGGCCGAGAGTAGCACAGATACGCAGTATTTT,CASSASSGRAESSTDTQYF
TRBV7-9,TRBJ1-5,NA,NA,TGTGCCAGCAGCTTAATACCGCGGAAAAACAGGAAAAATCAGCCCCAGCATTTT,CASSLIPRKNRKNQPQHF
TRBV28,TRBJ2-7,NA,TRBD2,TGTGCCAGCAGGGGGGGGAGCGGCTCCTACGAGCAGTACTTC,CASRGGSGSYEQYF
TRBV28,TRBJ2-7,NA,TRBD1,TGTGCCAGCAGTTACGGACAGGGCGATATACCCTACGAGCAGTACTTC,CASSYGQGDIPYEQYF
TRBV11-2,TRBJ2-5,NA,TRBD2,TGTGCCAGCAGCTTAGTTCGGGGGGTGAGTGAGACCCAGTACTTC,CASSLVRGVSETQYF
TRBV7-9,TRBJ2-1,once,TRBD2,TGTGTCAGCGGATCTTTTCTAGCGGGGGGGAATGAGCAGTTCTTC,CVSGSFLAGGNEQFF
TRBV7-9,TRBJ1-5,NA,NA,TGTGCCAGCAGCCGGGATAGCAATCAGCCCCAGCATTTT,CASSRDSNQPQHF
TRBV27,TRBJ1-2,NA,NA,TGTGCCAGCAGTTTAGCAGGGGTCTATGGCTACACCTTC,CASSLAGVYGYTF
TRBV12-5,TRBJ2-1,NA,NA,TGTGCTAGTGGTTTGTGGGAGGATGAGCAGTTCTTC,CASGLWEDEQFF
TRBV10-1,TRBJ1-2,NA,NA,TGCGCCAGCAGTGATTCGGGGAGCAACTATGGCTACACCTTC,CASSDSGSNYGYTF
TRBV9,TRBJ2-1,NA,TRBD2,TGTGCCAGCAGCGTAGAGCGGGGGGGGTGGAATGAGCAGTTCTTC,CASSVERGGWNEQFF
TRBV6-6,TRBJ1-6,NA,NA,TGTGCCAGCGGGATCCCCAGGGGCGCACTTCAACCCCTCCACTTT,CASGIPRGALQPLHF
TRBV4-1,TRBJ2-7,NA,TRBD1,TGCGCCAGCAGCCAAGGGGGGACAGATCCCTACGAGCAGTACTTC,CASSQGGTDPYEQYF
TRBV19,TRBJ1-5,NA,NA,TGTGCCAGTAGTTCCATCGCGGCATATAGCAATCAGCCCCAGCATTTT,CASSSIAAYSNQPQHF
TRBV5-1,TRBJ2-1,NA,TRBD2,TGCGCCAGCAGCTTGGAACTAGCGGGTGATGAGCAGTTCTTC,CASSLELAGDEQFF
TRBV15,TRBJ2-7,NA,NA,TGTGCCACCAGCAGAGGGAGTGGGAGTTTCAACGAGCAGTACTTC,CATSRGSGSFNEQYF
TRBV19,TRBJ1-5,NA,TRBD1,TGTGCCAGTAGTTGGGGGGGACAGGTGAACGAAGAACCTAATCAGCCCCAGCATTTT,CASSWGGQVNEEPNQPQHF
TRBV30,TRBJ2-7,NA,TRBD1,TGTGCCTGGAGCGGAGAAGGACAGGGGTACTTAGAGCAGTACTTC,CAWSGEGQGYLEQYF
TRBV5-1,TRBJ2-5,once,TRBD2,TGCGCCAGCAGCTTGTGGGGGGGGATTTTAGAGACCCAGTACTTC,CASSLWGGILETQYF
TRBV19,TRBJ1-2,NA,TRBD1,TGTGCCAGCCAGGGGGCCCATGGCTACACCTTC,CASQGAHGYTF
TRBV28,TRBJ2-3,NA,NA,TGTGCCAGCAGTCCCATCCCTGGACAATTAAACCCAGCGGGCACTAGCACAGATACGCAGTATTTT,CASSPIPGQLNPAGTSTDTQYF
TRBV28,TRBJ2-1,NA,TRBD2,TGTGCCAGCAGTTTATGGTCACTAGCGGGAGGAAATGAGCAGTTCTTC,CASSLWSLAGGNEQFF
TRBV2,TRBJ2-1,NA,TRBD2,TGTGCCAGCAGTGAGTCCGGAGGACTAGCGGACCTAAGAAGCTCCTACAATGAGCAGTTCTTC,CASSESGGLADLRSSYNEQFF
TRBV30,TRBJ1-1,NA,TRBD1,TGTGCCTGGAGTGAGACAGGGTTCACTGAAGCTTTCTTT,CAWSETGFTEAFF
TRBV5-1,TRBJ2-5,NA,NA,TGCGCCAGCAGGGAAGACGGGGGGCCCGAGACCCAGTACTTC,CASREDGGPETQYF
TRBV23-1,TRBJ2-2,NA,TRBD2,TGCGCCAGCAGTCACCGAGCGGGAGCGGAACAGGACAACACCGGGGAGCTGTTTTTT,CASSHRAGAEQDNTGELFF
TRBV6-1,TRBJ1-1,NA,NA,TGTGCCAGCAGATCAGGGATCGGTGAAGCTTTCTTT,CASRSGIGEAFF
TRBV5-1,TRBJ2-3,NA,TRBD2,TGCGCCAGCACGGCGCGGGGGGGCCCCACAGATACGCAGTATTTT,CASTARGGPTDTQYF